The 4 T cell receptor beta chains reported below all come from one sample, sequenced in a study of identical twins. TCRdb re-called the 5' RACE reads through MiXCR, storing one row per CDR3 protein. The table includes 280,000 or so distinct CDR3 sequences, 6.5% to 9.5% detected once. The data also belong to a second study, concerning yellow fever vaccine responses in identical twins.

Sequenced material: memory (CD45RO+) T cells sorted from blood. All receptors come from a young woman in good health.

This clonotype has at least ten counts. The chain has TRBV27 and TRBJ1-6; 7 bases line up with TRBD1. Germline trimming cut 2 bases from V and 8 bases from J; bases unmatched to any gene: 0. The length of the CDR3 is 13 residues. Germline lookup yields CDR1 MNHEY and CDR2 SMNVEV (reference sequence). CDR3 in DNA: TGTGCCAGCAGTTTACAGGGGGATTCACCCCTCCACTTT. This translates into CASSLQGDSPLHF.

This chain links TRBV20-1 with TRBJ1-2, with D unresolved. CDR1 and CDR2 (germline): DFQATT, SNEGSKA (reference sequence). The CDR3 length is 11 residues. Trimming removed 5 bases at V and 2 bases at J, with 6 bases between. This chain's CDR3 is CSAFWNYGYTF. The CDR3 coding sequence is TGCAGTGCTTTTTGGAACTATGGCTACACCTTC.

A note on this clonotype: No DNA is shown, since the ends of the CDR3 on it are uncertain; the CDR3 is the one TCRdb lists. The CDR3 spells CASTTDRTLMKNCFF. The chain recombines TRBV23-1 with TRBJ1-4; TRBD1, the table's D call, lacks a check against the DNA. TRBV23-1 is an ORF, with its function uncertain. 15 amino acids form the CDR3, both terminal residues included.

There are a few counts of this clonotype. V gene TRBV5-1 combines with J gene TRBJ1-1; maybe TRBD1 (5 bases). CDR1 and CDR2 from the germline V gene are SGHRS and YFSETQ. Trimming pared 6 bases from V and 0 bases from J, leaving 15 bases between. The CDR3 sequence is 15 residues long. The CDR3 sequence: CASTPGGGLNTEAFF. In DNA form, the CDR3 reads TGCGCCAGCACCCCTGGGGGGGGACTGAACACTGAAGCTTTCTTT.